The entry below describes one TCR beta chain. Its antigen is not yet known. The record has no base qualities; no much larger clone is one base away. This specimen belongs to a study of identical twins (dated by TCRdb to about 2016). For the wider study: To test whether fetal clonotypes persist, the study used deep sequencing on TCR alpha and beta repertoires from monozygotic twins, unrelated adults of various ages, and cord blood. To rule out contamination, replicate twin experiments were performed at different times with different library preparation protocols.

Only healthy Caucasian donors were included. Three pairs of female monozygotic twins, all aged 18 to 29 years, were included in the twin cohort. Peripheral blood mononuclear cells were the source from which RNA for the TCR libraries was isolated. The research as a whole found: Zero-insertion analyses could be partly confounded by invariant T cells such as MAIT and iNKT, although diverse VJ usage argued against such confounding for most clonotypes. The excess sharing between twins in beta out-of-frame sequences was weaker because fewer shared sequences reduced the signal-to-noise ratio. Abundant cord blood beta clonotypes carried fewer insertions; young adult naive repertoires showed a weaker similar trend, while memory repertoires showed none. Out-of-frame TCR alpha sharing in monozygotic twins was systematically underestimated by recombination models, whereas sharing between unrelated individuals was in agreement with the recombination models. Conclusions relied on cross-sectional statistical analysis, since the same donors could not be followed over many years. Compared with coincidental sharing between unrelated individuals, out-of-frame TCR alpha sequences shared between twins showed an excess of sequences with low generation probability.

Receptor amplification or capture employed 5' RACE. TCRdb shows the sequencer as Illumina HiSeq 2000. A universal primer binding site was introduced by template switching, and a unique molecular identifier was present in the final cDNA, enabling accurate counting of TCR cDNA molecules. Specific primers in the conserved constant-segment region were used to synthesize first-strand cDNA for TCR alpha and beta chains. To control for contamination, each cDNA library was double barcoded with a SMART-Mk sample barcode plus Illumina barcodes. Two successive PCR steps introduced TruSeq adapter sequences along with Illumina sample barcodes. The Illumina HiSeq platform was used with custom primers to sequence TCR alpha and beta cDNA libraries. On the authors' methods: Unique molecular identifiers were extracted from raw reads with MiGEC, and CDR3 positions were determined with MiXCR. Recombination models were inferred per individual with the repgenHMM and IGoR tools using an EM algorithm. The tcR package in R was used for shared clonotype analysis, with sharing normalized by the product of cloneset sizes. To study raw recombination without the effects of thymic and clonal selection, out-of-frame nonproductive sequences were analyzed. Starting from the raw public reads, TCRdb applied fastp trimming at Q25, assembled clones with MiXCR and retained in-frame beta chains. Entries that share a CDR3 protein sequence are merged under the most common genes and DNA. The V and J calls shown here were made by TCRdb, not taken from the authors' results. This sample lists about 690,000 distinct CDR3 sequences; about 20% were detected once. The top ten hold more than 4% of the sample.

Trimming accounts for 5 bases at V and 3 bases at J, while the number of junction bases matched to no gene is 24. CDR1 and CDR2, looked up from the germline V gene (reference sequence), are MNHEY and SMNVEV. The CDR3 runs 21 residues from the cysteine to the phenylalanine. Only the CDR3 DNA stays, 63 bases, in frame from base 1. The same specimen was also included in a second study, on T cells expressing NK-cell markers. The second study's authors report: TCR beta-chain repertoires were profiled in sorted CD3+CD56+NKG2C+, CD3+CD56+NKG2C- and CD3+CD56-NKG2C+ T-cell subsets from eight donors. Seven of the eight sequenced donors were HCMV-seropositive and one was HCMV-seronegative. In several experiments an anti-gammadeltaTCR antibody was added to restrict sorting to alphabetaTCR-expressing T cells. In five to seven donors, the dominant CD3+CD56+NKG2C+ clonotypes were found to rank among the top 10 CD8+ clonotypes and to make up about 1.0-7.0% of CD8+ T cells. Those dominant clonotypes were again the most abundant among CD3+CD56-NKG2C+ cells in a handful of donors, at about 28.3-65%. Whether the expanded NKG2C-expressing T cell clones were specific for HCMV antigens was left unclear. The study sequenced eight donors, all healthy volunteers chosen at random: three men and five women. HCMV serostatus was determined by detecting HCMV-specific IgG in serum with a commercial ELISA kit. For 5 or 6 donors, unsorted PBMC were also used to sequence bulk peripheral blood T-cell repertoires. MIGEC handled demultiplexing of the reads and grouping by UMI, while MiTCR was used to assemble and quantify clonotypes. To remove erroneous sequences, TCR cDNA sequences were retained only when supported by two or more reads. The tcR package was used for downstream repertoire analysis, with clonotypes matched between fractions based on CDR3 nucleotide sequence plus V segment. Antigen specificity was annotated against VDJdb with VDJmatch, allowing one amino acid substitution in CDR3.

The receptor comes from a woman aged 18-29 years in good health. The sequence is built from TRBV27 and TRBJ2-7; TRBD2 matches 11 bases in the middle. What was sequenced was PBMCs. The CDR3 reads as follows: CASSPLGPWTSGPQDVYEQYF. The sequence in DNA is TGTGCCAGCAGTCCCCTAGGCCCCTGGACTAGCGGGCCCCAAGATGTCTACGAGCAGTACTTC.